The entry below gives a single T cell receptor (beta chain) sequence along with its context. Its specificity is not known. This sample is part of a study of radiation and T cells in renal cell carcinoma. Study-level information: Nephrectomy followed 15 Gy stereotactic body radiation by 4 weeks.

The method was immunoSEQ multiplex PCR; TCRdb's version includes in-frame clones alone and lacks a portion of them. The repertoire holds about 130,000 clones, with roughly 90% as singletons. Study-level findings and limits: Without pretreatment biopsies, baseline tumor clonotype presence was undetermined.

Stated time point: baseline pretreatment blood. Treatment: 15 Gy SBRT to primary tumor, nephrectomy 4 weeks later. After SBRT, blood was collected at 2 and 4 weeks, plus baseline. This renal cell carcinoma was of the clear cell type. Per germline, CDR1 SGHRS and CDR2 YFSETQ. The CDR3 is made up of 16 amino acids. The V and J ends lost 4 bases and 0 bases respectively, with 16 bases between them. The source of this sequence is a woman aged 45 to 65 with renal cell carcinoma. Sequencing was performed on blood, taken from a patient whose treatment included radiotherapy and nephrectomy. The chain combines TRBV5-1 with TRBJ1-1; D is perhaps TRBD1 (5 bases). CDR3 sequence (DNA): TGCGCCAGCAGCCCCGGGACGGTAGACATGAACACTGAAGCTTTCTTT. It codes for CASSPGTVDMNTEAFF.